The 10 T cell receptor beta chains listed next were all sequenced from one sample in a study of blood T cell repertoires in COVID-19. Measured with immunoSEQ multiplex PCR; TCRdb has only the in-frame clones, and not every one. Of approximately 80,000 clones in the sample, under 80% were seen once. The sequencing sample was made of peripheral blood. The receptor source for this set is a human donor in a cohort sampled during active COVID-19.

CDR3 in amino acids: CAWGGDRVRNYGYTF. The CDR3 coding sequence is TGTGCCTGGGGGGGGGACAGGGTCCGGAACTATGGCTACACCTTC. The rearrangement joins TRBV30 to TRBJ1-2; 9 bases agree with TRBD1. CDR1 is GTSNPN and CDR2 is SVGIG in the germline V gene (reference sequence). The J segment lost 2 bases and the V segment lost 5 bases, leaving 9 bases of the junction unmatched. This CDR3 contains 15 residues.

This clone was detected only a few times. The chain combines TRBV25-1 with TRBJ2-2, with 8 bases fitting TRBD1. The CDR3 consists of 16 residues. The trim removed 1 base at V and 4 bases at J, leaving 5 bases unmatched. In germline, CDR1 is MGHDK, CDR2 SYGVNS. The CDR3 DNA is TGTGCCAGCAGTGAATCGTACAGGGGGTCCACCGGGGAGCTGTTTTTT. Its translation is CASSESYRGSTGELFF.

This clone was observed a few times. This chain links TRBV6-1 with TRBJ2-1; tentatively, D is TRBD1 (6 bases). This CDR3 has 15 amino acids. Trimming left V 2 bases short and J 9 bases short, with 17 bases between. The germline V gene has CDR1 MNHNS and CDR2 SASEGT. CDR3 sequence: CASSEQGLGGAEQFF. The CDR3 region has the DNA TGTGCCAGCAGTGAACAGGGGCTCGGAGGCGCTGAGCAGTTCTTC.

The rearrangement links TRBV30 to TRBJ2-1; TRBD1 aligns across 9 bases. The germline gives CDR1 GTSNPN, CDR2 SVGIG (reference sequence). Trimming removed 0 bases from V and 2 bases from J; junction bases left unmatched: 2. The CDR3 consists of 15 residues. CDR3 bases: TGTGCCTGGAGTGTATGGGACAGGGCCTACAATGAGCAGTTCTTC. This codes for CAWSVWDRAYNEQFF.

The chain combines TRBV5-6 with TRBJ2-7; the D is unclear. With 2 bases removed from V and 5 bases from J, the gap between germline ends came to 14 bases. From germline, CDR1 is SGHDT and CDR2 YYEEEE. CDR3 length: 14 residues. This CDR3 is CASSFAQITHEQYF. The CDR3 DNA reads as TGTGCCAGCAGCTTCGCACAGATAACTCACGAGCAGTACTTC.

This clone was counted a single time. CDR3 sequence (DNA): TGTGCCAGCAGTTCCGGGCTCGGCGCCGGGGGGAACGTAGAGACCCAGTACTTC. As protein: CASSSGLGAGGNVETQYF. The chain carries TRBV6-2 or TRBV6-3 and TRBJ2-5, with 7 bases fitting TRBD2. From germline, CDR1 is MNHEY and CDR2 SVGEGT. Trimming at V came to 4 bases and at J to 4 bases, leaving 18 bases not matched to a gene. This CDR3 region has 18 residues.

The V call is TRBV6-5, the J call TRBJ1-2; 7 bases line up with TRBD1. Per the germline V gene, CDR1 is MNHEY and CDR2 is SVGAGI. The CDR3 sequence is 13 residues long. V shed 6 bases, J shed 2 bases, and the junction held 3 bases outside the gene matches. CDR3 in DNA: TGTGCCAGCAGCCTGACAGGGAACTATGGCTACACCTTC. Its translation: CASSLTGNYGYTF.

J is TRBJ2-7 and V is TRBV9; 7 bases align to TRBD1. This CDR3 comprises 15 residues. V shed 0 bases, J shed 2 bases, and the junction held 5 bases outside the gene matches. The germline V gene encodes CDR1 SGDLS and CDR2 YYNGEE. CDR3 residues: CASSVEPQGAYEQYF. For the CDR3, the DNA is TGTGCCAGCAGCGTAGAGCCTCAGGGGGCCTACGAGCAGTACTTC. Together with reference TRBV9 and TRBJ2-7, the CDR3 gives the full variable domain: DSGVTQTPKHLITATGQRVTLRCSPRSGDLSVYWYQQSLDQGLQFLIQYYNGEERAKGNILERFSAQQFPDLHSELNLSSLELGDSALYFCASSVEPQGAYEQYFGPGTRLTVT.

The V gene is TRBV27, the J gene TRBJ2-2; D remains unclear. Trimming removed 5 bases at V and 4 bases at J, with 17 bases between. The CDR3 length is 16 residues. Germline V gene lookup returns CDR1 MNHEY and CDR2 SMNVEV (reference sequence). CDR3 sequence: CASSLRVLPGTGELFF. The CDR3 DNA follows: TGTGCCAGCAGTCTCCGGGTCCTACCTGGCACCGGGGAGCTGTTTTTT.

The chain has TRBV3-1 (or the pseudogene TRBV3-2) and TRBJ1-1; 7 bases match TRBD1. The CDR3 spans 16 residues. J lost 5 bases, V lost 4 bases, and 13 bases had no gene match. Germline V gives CDR1 LGHDT, CDR2 YNNKEL (reference sequence). CDR3 DNA sequence: TGTGCCAGCAGCCTCCAAGGGGGCAGGGCGAGTACTGAAGCTTTCTTT. Translated: CASSLQGGRASTEAFF.